This TCR beta chain was sequenced during a study of cytomegalovirus exposure and HLA in healthy donors. Study observations and caveats: A later analysis showed HLA-associated TCR beta chains outstripping equally common others in clonal expansion. Later work found most CMV-associated TCR beta chains apparently HLA-restricted.

Regarding this clone: The antigen is unknown.

V was pared by 2 bases and J by 4 bases, with 8 bases of the junction left unmatched. There are 15 residues in the CDR3. Germline V CDR1 and CDR2: SGHVS, FQNEAQ. PCR primers comprised 60 Vbeta and 13 Jbeta primers. Assay used: immunoSEQ multiplex PCR; TCRdb lists only in-frame clones, some missing. The sample comprises about 150,000 clones, about 79% of which are singletons, and roughly 0.7% rests with the top ten. The sequenced sample was PBMCs. J is TRBJ2-7 and V is TRBV7-8; 7 positions match TRBD2. The sequence was collected from a male donor in good health and CMV-seronegative. CDR3 sequence reads: CASSLLTSEGYEQYF. CDR3 DNA sequence: TGTGCCAGCAGCTTATTAACTAGCGAGGGTTACGAGCAGTACTTC.